These 23 T cell receptor beta chains originate from one sample sequenced in a study of identical twins (dated by TCRdb to 2016 to 2017). The receptor library was made with 5' RACE. Sequencing took place on an Illumina HiSeq 2000. TCRdb reprocessing: public reads trimmed at Q25 with fastp, clones called with MiXCR, in-frame beta chains kept. Every distinct CDR3 protein forms one entry, paired with its most common genes and DNA. The sample table contains under 350,000 distinct CDR3 sequences; only one count was recorded for roughly 9.8% of them. The ten most abundant clones make up around 7.1% of the sample. These data were also filed under a second study, of yellow fever vaccine responses in identical twins.

Material: CD8+ T cells sorted from blood. Receptors were obtained from a woman under 30 in good health.

V and J are TRBV6-2 or TRBV6-3 and TRBJ2-3, with D perhaps TRBD1 or TRBD2 (5 bases each). V lost 6 bases and J 4 bases, leaving 20 bases between the germline ends. In germline, CDR1 is MNHEY, CDR2 SVGEGT. There are 16 residues in the CDR3. This chain's CDR3 is CASRSWGFDMADTQYF. The CDR3 nucleotides read TGTGCCAGCAGATCGTGGGGGTTCGATATGGCAGATACGCAGTATTTT.

The chain links TRBV18 to TRBJ2-3; D is undetermined. The CDR3 has 15 residues. Deletions cut 1 base from V and 0 bases from J, with 8 bases between. CDR1 and CDR2 from the germline V gene are KGHSH and LQKENI. The CDR3 loop reads CASSPLRQSTDTQYF. CDR3 coding DNA: TGTGCCAGCTCACCACTGCGGCAGAGCACAGATACGCAGTATTTT.

This clonotype showed up just a few times. The chain links TRBV9 to TRBJ2-7; D is undetermined. The CDR3 length is 12 residues. The germline V gene encodes CDR1 SGDLS and CDR2 YYNGEE. The V gene lost 3 bases and the J gene lost 5 bases, with 9 bases spanning the gap. The CDR3 DNA reads TGTGCCAGCAGCGGCACCAGGAACGAGCAGTACTTC. Its translation is CASSGTRNEQYF.

This clonotype was observed a few times. This sequence joins TRBV4-3 and TRBJ2-1, with TRBD2 as a possible D gene (6 bases). Germline CDR1 is LGHNA and CDR2 is YSLEER. V gave up 3 bases and J gave up 15 bases, with 15 bases separating them. This CDR3 comprises 12 residues. CDR3 in amino acids: CASSHQDEEGFF. The CDR3 DNA reads TGCGCCAGCAGCCATCAAGACGAGGAGGGGTTCTTC.

V is TRBV19 and J is TRBJ2-7, with D perhaps given as TRBD1 or TRBD2 (6 bases each). The V and J ends lost 2 bases and 2 bases respectively, with 13 bases between them. Germline loops: CDR1 LNHDA, CDR2 SQIVND (reference sequence). This CDR3 has 15 amino acids. The CDR3 is CASSINRRGAYEQYF. The CDR3 DNA sequence: TGTGCCAGTAGTATAAACAGGAGGGGGGCCTACGAGCAGTACTTC.

A few counts support this clonotype. V is TRBV5-5 and J is TRBJ2-6; no clear D gene. The CDR3 is 14 residues long. Looked up from germline, CDR1 is SGHKS and CDR2 is YYEKEE (reference sequence). Between the trimmed V and J ends, which lost 0 bases and 3 bases, there was a span of 4 bases. The CDR3: CASSLGYGANVLTF. CDR3 coding DNA: TGTGCCAGCAGCTTGGGGTATGGGGCCAACGTCCTGACTTTC.

This clonotype was counted between two and nine times. This chain uses TRBV30 with TRBJ2-7; D possibly corresponds to TRBD1 (5 bases). This CDR3 contains 13 residues. The germline gives CDR1 GTSNPN, CDR2 SVGIG (reference sequence). V lost 2 bases to trimming and J lost 4 bases, with 12 bases between them. The CDR3 is CAWSLTGPYEQYF. CDR3 sequence (DNA): TGTGCCTGGAGTTTAACAGGTCCGTACGAGCAGTACTTC.

The V gene is TRBV20-1, the J gene TRBJ1-5, with 7 bases fitting TRBD1. V was pared by 4 bases and J by 11 bases, with 11 bases of the junction left unmatched. Per germline, CDR1 DFQATT and CDR2 SNEGSKA (reference sequence). The CDR3 consists of 13 residues. The CDR3 DNA reads TGCAGTGCTAATCAGGGGGGTCATTTTACCCAGCATTTT. Protein: CSANQGGHFTQHF.

This clonotype was recorded at least ten times. J is TRBJ2-1 and V is TRBV11-2; 10 bases are shared with TRBD1. The CDR3 is 17 amino acids. Per germline, CDR1 SGHAT and CDR2 FQNNGV. Unmatched junction bases numbered 2, after V lost 0 bases and J lost 0 bases. As DNA, the CDR3 is TGTGCCAGCAGCTTAGAGGGACAGGGGAGCTCCTACAATGAGCAGTTCTTC. Translated: CASSLEGQGSSYNEQFF.

The chain combines TRBV20-1 with TRBJ1-1; 7 nucleotides agree with TRBD1. The CDR3 totals 16 residues. Germline CDR1 is DFQATT and CDR2 is SNEGSKA (reference sequence). V lost 6 bases to trimming and J lost 4 bases; unmatched junction nucleotides: 17. CDR3 sequence (DNA): TGCAGTGCAACCGGGACAGCCTCACTGTGGGGCACTGAAGCTTTCTTT. Translating gives CSATGTASLWGTEAFF.

This clonotype was seen more than once but under ten times. This chain links TRBV20-1 with TRBJ2-1, with TRBD2 matching 10 bases. The CDR3 length is 14 residues. Trimming cost V 3 bases and J 8 bases; bases outside gene matches: 7. Germline lookup yields CDR1 DFQATT and CDR2 SNEGSKA (reference sequence). CDR3: CSASSLAGVYEQFF. The CDR3 bases are TGCAGTGCTAGTAGCCTAGCGGGAGTCTATGAGCAGTTCTTC.

The rearrangement links TRBV5-1 to TRBJ2-3, with 7 nucleotides matching TRBD1. The ends lost 4 bases at V and 4 bases at J; junction bases unmatched: 15. The CDR3 has 17 residues. Germline V CDR1 and CDR2: SGHRS, YFSETQ. The CDR3 DNA is TGCGCCAGCAGCAAAGGACAGGTTCATGAGGTTTCAGATACGCAGTATTTT. Translating gives CASSKGQVHEVSDTQYF.

The genes are TRBV9 and TRBJ2-3, with a possible D match to TRBD2 (5 bases). Germline V gene lookup returns CDR1 SGDLS and CDR2 YYNGEE. V was shortened by 2 bases and J by 0 bases, with 13 bases between the two germline ends. The CDR3 sequence is 16 residues long. In DNA form, the CDR3 reads TGTGCCAGCAGCGTGCGCGGGTTCCTTAGCACAGATACGCAGTATTTT. Protein sequence: CASSVRGFLSTDTQYF.

Ten or more counts support this clonotype. This chain joins TRBV12-3 or TRBV12-4 and TRBJ1-3; D remains unclear. The V gene lost 2 bases and the J gene lost 4 bases, with 9 bases spanning the gap. The CDR3 runs to 14 residues. The CDR3 bases are TGTGCCAGCAGTTTACCGTATCAGGGAAACACCATATATTTT. It translates to CASSLPYQGNTIYF.

This clonotype has ten or more counts. V gene TRBV11-2 combines with J gene TRBJ2-1; 7 positions match TRBD2. Germline V gene sequence: CDR1 SGHAT, CDR2 FQNNGV. Trimming took 7 bases from V and 9 from J; bases not matched to a gene: 3. There are 11 residues in the CDR3. CDR3 sequence: CASTLAGEQFF. The CDR3 DNA reads as TGTGCCAGCACATTAGCGGGTGAGCAGTTCTTC. The whole variable domain, filled in from reference TRBV11-2 and TRBJ2-1, reads EAGVAQSPRYKIIEKRQSVAFWCNPISGHATLYWYQQILGQGPKLLIQFQNNGVVDDSQLPKDRFSAERLKGVDSTLKIQPAKLEDSAVYLCASTLAGEQFFGPGTRLTVL.

The chain uses TRBV27 and TRBJ2-3; maybe TRBD1 (6 bases). The CDR3 is 17 residues long. Germline CDR1 MNHEY, CDR2 SMNVEV (reference sequence). V dropped 2 bases and J dropped 0 bases, with 15 bases sitting between them. CDR3 loop: CASSLVPDRTSTDTQYF. The CDR3 nucleotides are TGTGCCAGCAGTTTAGTGCCTGACAGGACGAGCACAGATACGCAGTATTTT.

This clonotype was seen at least ten times. This chain links TRBV29-1 with TRBJ2-3, with D possibly matching TRBD2 (6 bases). The CDR3 loop spans 16 amino acids. The germline CDR1 and CDR2 sequences are SQVTM and ANQGSEA. The V end lost 2 bases, the J end lost 4 bases, and 19 bases lay between the germline ends. This chain's CDR3 is CSVEPRAGLPPDTQYF. The CDR3 DNA sequence: TGCAGCGTTGAACCAAGGGCGGGGCTGCCGCCAGATACGCAGTATTTT.

This clonotype was counted ten times or more. An end of the junction does not agree with germline; a read error may underlie this. The V gene is TRBV20-1, the J gene TRBJ2-1, with 8 bases lining up with TRBD2. CDR3 length: 14 residues. Germline V gives CDR1 DFQATT, CDR2 SNEGSKA (reference sequence). The CDR3 here is CSARAGDIYNEQFF. CDR3 DNA: TGCAGTGCGAGAGCGGGGGACATCTACAATGAGCAGTTCTTC.

This clonotype was observed a few times. The rearrangement joins TRBV10-3 to TRBJ2-7, with 8 bases identical to TRBD1. Germline V gene sequence: CDR1 ENHRY, CDR2 SYGVKD. Losses at the gene ends were 8 bases for V and 0 bases for J; bases not matched to a gene: 9. The CDR3 totals 15 residues. CDR3 amino acids: CAIQDRDRNSYEQYF. The DNA for the CDR3 is TGTGCCATCCAAGACAGGGACAGGAACTCCTACGAGCAGTACTTC.

This clonotype was recorded many times. The V gene is TRBV7-2, the J gene TRBJ2-1; weak D call: TRBD1 (6 bases). V was pared by 5 bases and J by 7 bases, with 12 bases between. This CDR3 comprises 13 residues. Germline V gene sequence: CDR1 SGHTA, CDR2 FQGNSA. This CDR3 is CASSPGVRNEQFF. Written as DNA, the CDR3 is TGTGCCAGCAGCCCAGGGGTAAGGAATGAGCAGTTCTTC.

The sample holds many counts of this clonotype. The chain employs TRBV9 and TRBJ1-2; 7 nucleotides match TRBD1. J was trimmed by 4 bases and V by 3 bases; bases with no gene match: 6. Germline assignment: CDR1 SGDLS and CDR2 YYNGEE. The CDR3 covers 14 residues. CDR3 nucleotides: TGTGCCAGCAGCGCCTGGGACAGCACCTATGGCTACACCTTC. Translation: CASSAWDSTYGYTF.

The chain employs TRBV20-1 and TRBJ2-5; 9 bases are a match to TRBD2. CDR3 size: 18 residues. Germline V gene sequence: CDR1 DFQATT, CDR2 SNEGSKA (reference sequence). Unmatched junction bases numbered 16, after V lost 1 base and J lost 4 bases. The chain's CDR3 is CSARAPGWGREGRETQYF. CDR3 bases: TGCAGTGCTAGAGCGCCGGGGTGGGGGCGGGAGGGTAGAGAGACCCAGTACTTC.

The chain uses TRBV14 and TRBJ2-3, with D unclear. V shed 0 bases and J shed 9 bases, with 7 bases lying between them. CDR3 length equals 12 residues. Germline V gene sequence: CDR1 SGHDN, CDR2 FVKESK. The CDR3 DNA follows: TGTGCCAGCAGCCAAGATTTGGGAACGCAGTATTTT. Translated, it gives CASSQDLGTQYF.